What follows are 23 T cell receptor beta chains derived from one specimen sequenced in a study of cytomegalovirus exposure and HLA in healthy donors. The PCR had 60 Vbeta and 13 Jbeta primers. Sequenced by immunoSEQ multiplex PCR; TCRdb stores in-frame clones only, minus some. In the table there are 120,000 or so clones, roughly three quarters of which are singletons. Sequenced sample: PBMCs. The receptors here all came from a man between 18 and 35 years old in good health and CMV-seronegative.

In this sample, this clone turned up once. The CDR3 DNA follows: TGTGCCTGGAGTCCGGGACTAATGCAGCCGTTCTTC. Protein sequence: CAWSPGLMQPFF. The chain recombines TRBV30 with TRBJ2-1; 7 nucleotides agree with TRBD2. From germline, CDR1 is GTSNPN and CDR2 SVGIG (reference sequence). V lost 2 bases, J lost 15 bases, and 10 bases stayed unmatched. The CDR3 covers 12 residues. The full variable domain, with the rest looked up from reference TRBV30 and TRBJ2-1, is SQTIHQWPATLVQPVGSPLSLECTVEGTSNPNLYWYRQAAGRGLQLLFYSVGIGQISSEVPQNLSASRPQDRQFILSSKKLLLSDSGFYLCAWSPGLMQPFFGPGTRLTVL.

The rearrangement joins TRBV19 to TRBJ1-5, with a possible D match to TRBD1 (5 bases). This CDR3 has 15 amino acids. Trimming removed 7 bases at V and 6 bases at J, with 19 bases between. CDR1 is LNHDA, CDR2 SQIVND, per germline (reference sequence). CDR3 nucleotides: TGTGCCAGTACCATGGGGTGGAGGGGAAGTCAGCCCCAGCATTTT. It encodes CASTMGWRGSQPQHF. The whole variable domain, filled in from reference TRBV19 and TRBJ1-5, reads DGGITQSPKYLFRKEGQNVTLSCEQNLNHDAMYWYRQDPGQGLRLIYYSQIVNDFQKGDIAEGYSVSREKKESFPLTVTSAQKNPTAFYLCASTMGWRGSQPQHFGDGTRLSIL.

The V gene is TRBV11-1, the J gene TRBJ2-1; 7 bases are shared with TRBD1. V dropped 6 bases and J dropped 7; count of bases not matched to a gene: 3. CDR1 is SGHAT, CDR2 FQDESV, per germline (reference sequence). The CDR3 sequence is 12 residues long. In DNA form, the CDR3 reads TGTGCCAGCAGTACACAGGGGAATGAGCAGTTCTTC. Translating gives CASSTQGNEQFF.

This clone was observed once. The chain has TRBV19 and TRBJ2-7, with 11 bases aligning to TRBD2. This CDR3 is 17 amino acids long. The J segment lost 2 bases and the V segment lost 10 bases, leaving 16 bases of the junction unmatched. The V gene's germline CDR1 is LNHDA and CDR2 SQIVND (reference sequence). Written as DNA, the CDR3 is TGTGCCACAACGGCGGGGGTAGCGGGAGGGAGACCCTACGAGCAGTACTTC. It translates to CATTAGVAGGRPYEQYF.

This clone was detected only once. This rearrangement joins TRBV29-1 to TRBJ1-1, with no clear D. Germline values: CDR1 SQVTM, CDR2 ANQGSEA. CDR3 size: 11 residues. Between the trimmed V and J ends, which lost 6 bases and 6 bases, there was a span of 11 bases. The DNA of the CDR3 is TGCAGCGTAGAGGGAAGCCCTGAAGCTTTCTTT. It yields the protein CSVEGSPEAFF.

J is TRBJ2-7 and V is TRBV2; 9 nucleotides agree with TRBD1. This CDR3 region has 17 residues. Germline loops: CDR1 SNHLY, CDR2 FYNNEI. Losses at the gene ends were 2 bases for V and 2 bases for J; bases not matched to a gene: 10. This CDR3 reads CASSEIFGDRAPYEQYF. The DNA of the CDR3 is TGTGCCAGCAGTGAAATTTTCGGGGACAGGGCGCCCTACGAGCAGTACTTC.

The chain uses TRBV15 and TRBJ2-5; 7 bases map to TRBD1. CDR1 is LNHNV and CDR2 is YYDKDF in the germline V gene (reference sequence). Losses at the gene ends were 4 bases for V and 2 bases for J; bases not matched to a gene: 7. The CDR3 loop spans 15 amino acids. CDR3 amino acids: CATSNGQAWQETQYF. CDR3 sequence (DNA): TGTGCCACCAGCAACGGACAGGCATGGCAAGAGACCCAGTACTTC.

This chain connects TRBV28 to TRBJ2-5; 7 nucleotides match TRBD1. The V and J ends lost 5 bases and 2 bases, in that order; junction bases with no gene match: 8. The CDR3 is 15 amino acids. Germline V gives CDR1 MDHEN, CDR2 SYDVKM. The CDR3 sequence is CASSAPGQKQETQYF. CDR3 DNA: TGTGCCAGCAGTGCCCCGGGACAGAAACAAGAGACCCAGTACTTC. The complete variable domain, with remaining parts taken from reference TRBV28 and TRBJ2-5, reads DVKVTQSSRYLVKRTGEKVFLECVQDMDHENMFWYRQDPGLGLRLIYFSYDVKMKEKGDIPEGYSVSREKKERFSLILESASTNQTSMYLCASSAPGQKQETQYFGPGTRLLVL.

This chain uses TRBV4-2 with TRBJ1-5, with D possibly matching TRBD1 (5 bases). Germline V gene data show CDR1 as LGHNA and CDR2 as YNFKEQ. Trimming shortened V by 5 bases and J by 1 base, and 12 bases separated the two germline ends. The CDR3 totals 15 residues. The CDR3 sequence: CASSVERGSNQPQHF. CDR3 DNA sequence: TGTGCCAGCAGCGTAGAAAGGGGCAGCAATCAGCCCCAGCATTTT.

The rearrangement joins TRBV5-1 to TRBJ2-1, with D perhaps TRBD2 (6 bases). Germline CDR1 and CDR2: SGHRS and YFSETQ. This CDR3 contains 15 residues. V shed 0 bases and J shed 2 bases, with 9 bases lying between them. CDR3: CASSLGLGAYNEQFF. CDR3 sequence (DNA): TGCGCCAGCAGCTTGGGACTAGGGGCCTACAATGAGCAGTTCTTC.

A single count supports this clone. V gene TRBV7-3 combines with J gene TRBJ2-1; 10 nucleotides agree with TRBD2. Germline CDR1 and CDR2: SGHTA and FQGTGA. J gave up 8 bases and V 4 bases, and 8 bases lay outside the gene matches. The CDR3 runs 15 residues. CDR3 amino acids: CASSSTGTSVDEQFF. The CDR3 bases are TGTGCCAGCAGCTCAACCGGGACTAGCGTCGATGAGCAGTTCTTC.

This chain joins TRBV28 and TRBJ1-2; 8 bases match TRBD1. Per germline, CDR1 MDHEN and CDR2 SYDVKM. Trimming took 5 bases from V and 6 from J; bases not matched to a gene: 17. This CDR3 is built from 17 residues. The CDR3 nucleotides are TGTGCCAGCAGTCCCGCCGACAGGGGACTACTACGAGATGGCTACACCTTC. Translated, it gives CASSPADRGLLRDGYTF.

This clone was seen a single time. This chain connects TRBV14 to TRBJ2-3; maybe TRBD2 (5 bases). Germline assignment: CDR1 SGHDN and CDR2 FVKESK. This CDR3 has 16 amino acids. V lost 3 bases and J 2 bases, leaving 15 bases between the germline ends. CDR3 residues: CASSQTGLGNTDTQYF. The CDR3 nucleotides are TGTGCCAGCAGCCAGACGGGCCTCGGGAACACAGATACGCAGTATTTT.

This chain connects TRBV7-2 to TRBJ2-1, with 11 nucleotides matching TRBD2. This CDR3 contains 18 residues. Germline V gene sequence: CDR1 SGHTA, CDR2 FQGNSA. The trim removed 1 base at V and 8 bases at J, leaving 13 bases unmatched. The DNA of the CDR3 is TGTGCCAGCAGCTTAGTAGGACTAGCGGGCACCATTGGGGATGAGCAGTTCTTC. As protein: CASSLVGLAGTIGDEQFF.

The rearrangement uses TRBV15 and TRBJ2-2; D unclear. Deletions cut 4 bases from V and 4 bases from J, with 10 bases between. From germline, CDR1 is LNHNV and CDR2 YYDKDF (reference sequence). This CDR3 comprises 14 residues. The CDR3 region is CATSTTPFTGELFF. As DNA, the CDR3 is TGTGCCACCAGCACAACTCCTTTCACCGGGGAGCTGTTTTTT.

This clone has only one observation. This chain uses TRBV18 with TRBJ1-2; 8 bases agree with TRBD1. Per germline, CDR1 KGHSH and CDR2 LQKENI. This CDR3 contains 15 residues. Unmatched junction bases numbered 12, after V lost 5 bases and J lost 7 bases. In DNA, the CDR3 is TGTGCCAGCTCAGGCCAAGGACAGGGCCCGCGTGGCTACACCTTC. This gives the protein CASSGQGQGPRGYTF.

The chain carries TRBV6-1 and TRBJ1-4; 12 nucleotides align to TRBD1. Unmatched junction bases numbered 8, after V lost 4 bases and J lost 8 bases. CDR1 and CDR2 (germline): MNHNS, SASEGT. This CDR3 region has 16 residues. CDR3 nucleotide sequence: TGTGCCAGCAGTGGAGCGAGGGGACAGGGGGCGGAAAAACTGTTTTTT. The encoded protein is CASSGARGQGAEKLFF.

The chain joins TRBV28 to TRBJ1-3; D is unclear. V was cut by 5 bases and J by 1 base, with 15 bases left in between. This CDR3 is built from 16 residues. Germline V gene data show CDR1 as MDHEN and CDR2 as SYDVKM. The CDR3 reads CASSTFLYESGNTIYF. CDR3 sequence (DNA): TGTGCCAGCAGTACCTTCCTTTACGAGTCTGGAAACACCATATATTTT.

The CDR3 here is CASSPRAGDPYEQYF. Here the CDR3 DNA reads TGTGCCAGCAGTCCCCGGGCAGGGGACCCCTACGAGCAGTACTTC. This chain joins TRBV27 and TRBJ2-7; weak D call: TRBD1 (6 bases). From germline, CDR1 is MNHEY and CDR2 SMNVEV (reference sequence). The CDR3 has 15 amino acids. V lost 5 bases and J 2 bases, leaving 16 bases between the germline ends.

This chain links TRBV7-2 with TRBJ2-5; 8 bases line up with TRBD2. Trimming took 2 bases from V and 0 from J; bases not matched to a gene: 8. This CDR3 spans 17 amino acids. CDR1 is SGHTA, CDR2 FQGNSA, per germline. CDR3 sequence reads: CASSLSPGTSYQETQYF. For the CDR3, the DNA is TGTGCCAGCAGCTTAAGCCCCGGGACTAGTTACCAAGAGACCCAGTACTTC.

The gene calls are TRBV27 and TRBJ1-1; possibly TRBD1 for D (5 bases). Germline V CDR1 and CDR2: MNHEY, SMNVEV (reference sequence). V was cut by 7 bases and J by 1 base, with 10 bases left in between. The CDR3 covers 13 residues. CDR3 nucleotide sequence: TGTGCCAGCATCTCCGGGGGGAACACTGAAGCTTTCTTT. It encodes CASISGGNTEAFF.

The chain has TRBV4-1 and TRBJ2-5; 13 bases match TRBD2. Germline V gene lookup returns CDR1 MGHRA and CDR2 YSYEKL. This CDR3 region has 19 residues. Trimming cost V 0 bases and J 5 bases; bases outside gene matches: 12. The CDR3 DNA reads as TGCGCCAGCAGCCAAGAAGGCTTTACTAGCGGGAGGGTTTGGGAGACCCAGTACTTC. Translating it yields CASSQEGFTSGRVWETQYF.

The chain couples TRBV7-2 to TRBJ2-3; D gene unclear. From germline, CDR1 is SGHTA and CDR2 FQGNSA. The CDR3 consists of 14 residues. V dropped 5 bases and J dropped 0 bases, with 9 bases sitting between them. The CDR3 reads CASSDTQSTDTQYF. The CDR3 bases are TGTGCCAGCAGCGACACCCAGAGCACAGATACGCAGTATTTT. The variable domain in full, completed from reference TRBV7-2 and TRBJ2-3, reads GAGVSQSPSNKVTEKGKDVELRCDPISGHTALYWYRQSLGQGLEFLIYFQGNSAPDKSGLPSDRFSAERTGGSVSTLTIQRTQQEDSAVYLCASSDTQSTDTQYFGPGTRLTVL.